This T cell receptor (beta chain) was documented in a study of response to subunit inactivated influenza vaccine. This clonotype was picked up a small number of times. MiXCR, applied by TCRdb to the RT-PCR reads, yields one record per CDR3 protein. The data hold roughly 500,000 distinct CDR3 sequences, with around 25% observed a single time. The same data also contributed to another study, on T cells expressing NK-cell markers. This second study says: Production of TCR beta cDNA relied on 5'RACE template switching with UMIs. Researchers report these clonotypes also headed the CD3+CD56-NKG2C+ fraction in four donors.

The receptor was derived from a man over 45 who received an inactivated influenza vaccine. The source was CD4+ T cells sorted from PBMCs, collected 11 to 12 days after vaccination.

This CDR3 is CASSRRGQPQHF. CDR3 coding DNA: TGTGCCAGCAGCAGGCGTGGTCAGCCCCAGCATTTT. This chain connects TRBV5-6 to TRBJ1-5; unclear D gene. CDR1 is SGHDT, CDR2 YYEEEE, per germline. Trimming removed 4 bases from V and 6 bases from J, with 8 bases in between. This CDR3 is built from 12 residues.